This TCR beta chain was sequenced during a study of T-cell reconstitution after alpha-beta-depleted transplantation in children. Study findings and constraints: Reported findings indicate that, about two months after transplant, alpha-beta T cells came from several hundred expanded clones, which were derived from non-depleted graft cells. Surviving recipient T cells and thymic progenitors accounted for the high day-60 TCRbeta diversity observed in some patients. It was newly produced T cells that mostly accounted for T-cell counts and diversity one year after transplant.

This clonotype came up a few times. Antigen specificity is unknown. TCRbeta library preparation incorporated unique molecular identifiers. From the PCR reads, TCRdb called clonotypes with MiXCR, one entry per CDR3 protein. The profile covers about 580,000 distinct CDR3 sequences, with roughly 23% appearing a single time and around 14% taken by the ten largest. V lost 6 bases and J lost 2, with 18 bases in between. CDR1 is MNHNS and CDR2 is SASEGT in the germline V gene. This CDR3 has 16 residues. The chain recombines TRBV6-1 with TRBJ2-3; the D gene is possibly TRBD2 (5 bases). The sequence was collected from a boy in the first two years of life who had a stem cell transplant for acute myeloid leukemia, so the T cells may come from the graft donor. The sample was PBMCs, mostly from graft donor cells, taken 360 days after TCRalphabeta/CD19-depleted stem cell transplant. CDR3 coding DNA: TGTGCCAGCAGCCCCGGTCCAGGCGACTACACAGATACGCAGTATTTT. It is translated as CASSPGPGDYTDTQYF.